Included here is one T cell receptor beta chain sequence, with context. No antigen is known for it. There are no base qualities to consult, and no much larger clone falls within one base. This entry is derived from a study of blood T cell repertoires in COVID-19 (TCRdb year 2020). With respect to the entire study: Collaborator samples came from the United States, Italy and Spain and covered acute and convalescent phases of COVID-19. The dataset comprised deeply sampled blood TCRbeta repertoires from subjects exposed to, actively infected with, or recovered from COVID-19. The prospective study material was composed of cDNA or gDNA derived from T cells, B-cell-depleted T cells, or PBMCs. Samples were obtained from the ongoing ImmuneRACE study (first 160 participants) and from about 1,300 subjects provided by 6 global collaborators. Sample metadata almost always included a de-identified subject ID, COVID-19 status, age in years and sex. Where available, HLA class I and class II types were obtained from metadata supplied by the sample provider rather than from assay-based typing. A freely available public database, intended as a resource for researchers studying the immune response to SARS-CoV-2, is where the repertoires were released. General conclusions and limits of the study: Clinical and demographic metadata were provided uncurated, with the amount varying by source and participant.

From the cysteine up to the phenylalanine, the CDR3 has a length of 13 residues. The CDR3 DNA has 39 bases and is translated from base 1. V is cut by 6 bases and J by 0 bases, and the space between the germline ends is 6 bases. The collaborating institutions used their own protocols to collect whole blood in K2EDTA tubes. For TCRbeta analysis, collaborators shipped samples as frozen whole blood, isolated PBMCs, or DNA extracted from either of those sample types. TCRbeta CDR3 regions were amplified from genomic DNA by means of the immunoSEQ Assay, a bias-controlled multiplex PCR. On the study's bioinformatics: The number of nucleated cells in each sample was estimated by amplification of reference gene primers within the assay. Sequence reads were collapsed and filtered to measure the absolute abundance of every unique TCRbeta CDR3 rearrangement. For each sample, productive Simpson clonality was calculated as the square root of Simpson's diversity index over productive rearrangements. In its TCRdb copy, this immuneACCESS table keeps in-frame sequences only and misses some clones. Where compared with another copy, unresolved V genes explain less than half of these, and the others have no known cause. Clone size and V and J calls were adopted from that table, with D and trimming inferred from the DNA. This sample is represented by roughly 150,000 clones; 78% of them were singletons. Around 13% of the sample goes to the ten largest clones.

The clonotype was recovered from an elderly woman with acute or convalescent COVID-19. In this chain, TRBV12-3 or TRBV12-4 is recombined with TRBJ1-5; too little of a D gene remains to name it. Sequenced material: peripheral blood. CDR3 protein: CASREYSNQPQHF. The bases read TGTGCCAGCAGGGAGTATAGCAATCAGCCCCAGCATTTT.